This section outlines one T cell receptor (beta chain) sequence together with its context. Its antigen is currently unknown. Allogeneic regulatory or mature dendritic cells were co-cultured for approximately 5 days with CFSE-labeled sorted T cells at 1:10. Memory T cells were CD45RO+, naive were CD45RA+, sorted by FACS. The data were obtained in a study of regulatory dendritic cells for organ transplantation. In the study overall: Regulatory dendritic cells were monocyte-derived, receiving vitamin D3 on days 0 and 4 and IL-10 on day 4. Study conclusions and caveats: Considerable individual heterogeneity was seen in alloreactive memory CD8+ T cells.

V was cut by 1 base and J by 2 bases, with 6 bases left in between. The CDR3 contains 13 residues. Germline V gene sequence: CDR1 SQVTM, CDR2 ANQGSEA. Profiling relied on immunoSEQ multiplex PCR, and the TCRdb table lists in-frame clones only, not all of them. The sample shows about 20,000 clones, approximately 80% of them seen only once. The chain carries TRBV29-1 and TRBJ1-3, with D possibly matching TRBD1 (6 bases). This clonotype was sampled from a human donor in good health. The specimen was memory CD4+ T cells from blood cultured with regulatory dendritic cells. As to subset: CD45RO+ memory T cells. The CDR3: CSVEGTAGNTIYF. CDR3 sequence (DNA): TGCAGCGTTGAAGGGACAGCTGGAAACACCATATATTTT.